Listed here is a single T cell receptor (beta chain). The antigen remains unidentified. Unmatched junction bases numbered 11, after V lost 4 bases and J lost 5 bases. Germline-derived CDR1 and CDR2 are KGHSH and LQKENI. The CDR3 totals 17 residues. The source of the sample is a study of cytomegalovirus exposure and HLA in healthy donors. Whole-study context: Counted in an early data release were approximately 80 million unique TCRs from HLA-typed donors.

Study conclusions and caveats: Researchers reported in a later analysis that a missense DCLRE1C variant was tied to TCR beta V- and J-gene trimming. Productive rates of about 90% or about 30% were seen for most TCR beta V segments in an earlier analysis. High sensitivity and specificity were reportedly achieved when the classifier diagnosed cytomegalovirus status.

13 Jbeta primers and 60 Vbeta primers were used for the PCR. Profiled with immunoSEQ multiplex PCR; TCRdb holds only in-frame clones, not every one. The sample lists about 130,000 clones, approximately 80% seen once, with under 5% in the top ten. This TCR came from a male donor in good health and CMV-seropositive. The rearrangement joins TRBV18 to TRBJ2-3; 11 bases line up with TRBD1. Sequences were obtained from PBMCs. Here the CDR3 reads CASSRRDRGYPGDTQYF. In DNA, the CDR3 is TGTGCCAGCTCACGAAGGGACAGGGGGTATCCAGGAGATACGCAGTATTTT.